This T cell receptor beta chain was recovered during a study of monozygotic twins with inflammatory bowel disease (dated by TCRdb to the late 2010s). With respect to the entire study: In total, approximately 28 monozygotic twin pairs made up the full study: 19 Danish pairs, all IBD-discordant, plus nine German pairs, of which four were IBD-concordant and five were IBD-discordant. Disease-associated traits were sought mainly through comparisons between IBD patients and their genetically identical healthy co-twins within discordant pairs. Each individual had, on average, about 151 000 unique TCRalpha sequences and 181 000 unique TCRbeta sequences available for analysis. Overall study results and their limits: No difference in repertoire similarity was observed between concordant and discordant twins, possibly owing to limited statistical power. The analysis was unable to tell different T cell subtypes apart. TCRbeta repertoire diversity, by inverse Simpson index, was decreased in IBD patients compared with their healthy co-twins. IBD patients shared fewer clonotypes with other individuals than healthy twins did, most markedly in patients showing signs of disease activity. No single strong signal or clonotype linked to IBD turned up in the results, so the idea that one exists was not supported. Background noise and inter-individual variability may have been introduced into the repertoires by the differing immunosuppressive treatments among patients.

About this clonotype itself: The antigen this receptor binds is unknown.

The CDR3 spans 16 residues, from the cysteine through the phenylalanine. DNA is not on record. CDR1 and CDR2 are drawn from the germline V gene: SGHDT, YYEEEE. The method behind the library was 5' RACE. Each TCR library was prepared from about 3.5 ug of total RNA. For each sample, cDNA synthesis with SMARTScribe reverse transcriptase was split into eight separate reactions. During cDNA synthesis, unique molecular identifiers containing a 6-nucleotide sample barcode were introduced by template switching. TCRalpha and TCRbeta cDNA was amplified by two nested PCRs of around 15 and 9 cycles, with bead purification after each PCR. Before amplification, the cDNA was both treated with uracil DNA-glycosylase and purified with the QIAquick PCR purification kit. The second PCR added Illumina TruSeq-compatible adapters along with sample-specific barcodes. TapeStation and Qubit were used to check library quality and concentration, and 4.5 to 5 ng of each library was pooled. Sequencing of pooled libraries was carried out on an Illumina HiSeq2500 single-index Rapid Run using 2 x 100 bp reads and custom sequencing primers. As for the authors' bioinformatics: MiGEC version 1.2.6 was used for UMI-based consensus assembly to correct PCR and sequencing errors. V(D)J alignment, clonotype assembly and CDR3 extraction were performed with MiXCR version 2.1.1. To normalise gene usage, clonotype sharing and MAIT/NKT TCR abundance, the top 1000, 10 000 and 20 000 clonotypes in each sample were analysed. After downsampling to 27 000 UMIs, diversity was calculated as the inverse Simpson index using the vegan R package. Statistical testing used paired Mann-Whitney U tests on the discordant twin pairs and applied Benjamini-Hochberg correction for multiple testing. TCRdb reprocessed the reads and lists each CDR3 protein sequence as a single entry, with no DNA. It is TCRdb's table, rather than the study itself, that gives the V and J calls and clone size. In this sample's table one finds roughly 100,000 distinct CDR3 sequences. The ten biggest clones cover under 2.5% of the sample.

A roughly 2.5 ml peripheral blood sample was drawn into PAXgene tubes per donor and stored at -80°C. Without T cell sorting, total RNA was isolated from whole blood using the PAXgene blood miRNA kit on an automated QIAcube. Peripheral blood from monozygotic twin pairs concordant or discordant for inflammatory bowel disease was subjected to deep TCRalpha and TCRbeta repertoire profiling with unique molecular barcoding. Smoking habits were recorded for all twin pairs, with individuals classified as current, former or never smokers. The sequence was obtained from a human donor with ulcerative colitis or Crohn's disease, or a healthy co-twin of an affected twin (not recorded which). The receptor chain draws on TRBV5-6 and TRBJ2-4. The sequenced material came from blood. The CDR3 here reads CASSMGQTLAKNIQYF.